These 17 T cell receptor beta chains share one sample of origin, sequenced in a study of blood T cells in healthy people across ages. For the second PCR, which ran for roughly 6 to 12 cycles, a sample-barcoded 5' primer and a J-beta primer mix were used. TCRdb passed the 5' RACE reads through MiXCR, listing each CDR3 protein once. The data show just under 900,000 distinct CDR3 sequences, 29% seen once. Sequencing input: blood. The receptors come from a woman of 80 years or more in good health.

This clonotype was observed at least ten times. The chain has TRBV20-1 and TRBJ1-2; TRBD1 matches at 10 bases. Unmatched junction bases numbered 4, after V lost 8 bases and J lost 4 bases. CDR1 is DFQATT, CDR2 SNEGSKA, per germline (reference sequence). This CDR3 has 12 amino acids. CDR3 region: CSLTGGIYGYTF. The CDR3 region has the DNA TGCAGTCTGACAGGGGGCATCTATGGCTACACCTTC.

This clonotype occurred many times. The chain links TRBV28 to TRBJ2-5; weak D call: TRBD2 (5 bases). V lost 3 bases and J 5 bases, leaving 19 bases between the germline ends. The CDR3 extends over 16 amino acids. Germline V gene sequence: CDR1 MDHEN, CDR2 SYDVKM. This CDR3 reads CASSFMGLTRGETQYF. The CDR3, as DNA: TGTGCCAGCAGTTTTATGGGCCTTACCAGAGGGGAGACCCAGTACTTC. Supplemented by reference TRBV28 and TRBJ2-5, the full variable domain reads DVKVTQSSRYLVKRTGEKVFLECVQDMDHENMFWYRQDPGLGLRLIYFSYDVKMKEKGDIPEGYSVSREKKERFSLILESASTNQTSMYLCASSFMGLTRGETQYFGPGTRLLVL.

The sample holds many counts of this clonotype. V and J are TRBV5-1 and TRBJ2-7; no firm D call. CDR1 is SGHRS and CDR2 is YFSETQ in the germline V gene. V was trimmed by 0 bases and J by 7 bases, leaving 17 bases between them. The CDR3 loop spans 15 amino acids. DNA for the CDR3: TGCGCCAGCAGCTTGGAGGTTGGAAGAAGTGGAGAGCAGTACTTC. Amino acid sequence: CASSLEVGRSGEQYF. Drawing the rest from reference TRBV5-1 and TRBJ2-7, the complete variable domain is KAGVTQTPRYLIKTRGQQVTLSCSPISGHRSVSWYQQTPGQGLQFLFEYFSETQRNKGNFPGRFSGRQFSNSRSEMNVSTLELGDSALYLCASSLEVGRSGEQYFGPGTRLTVT.

About this clonotype itself: This clone may be a read error of a much larger clone one base away. This sequence joins TRBV11-2 and TRBJ2-3; D might be TRBD1 (5 bases). This CDR3 is 15 amino acids long. Germline V gene data show CDR1 as SGHAT and CDR2 as FQNNGV. CDR3: CASSLGRRATDTRYF. For the CDR3, the DNA is TGTGCCAGCAGCTTAGGGCGCAGGGCGACAGATACGCGGTATTTT.

Ten or more counts support this clonotype. This sequence joins TRBV6-2 or TRBV6-3 and TRBJ2-3; possibly TRBD1 for D (6 bases). The V end was cut by 6 bases, the J end by 4 bases, with 14 bases between. CDR1 is MNHEY and CDR2 is SVGEGT in the germline V gene. The CDR3 contains 14 residues. In nucleotides, the CDR3 is TGTGCCAGCAGGAAAACAGGGAAAGCAGATACGCAGTATTTT. This gives the protein CASRKTGKADTQYF.

Ten or more counts support this clonotype. This rearrangement joins TRBV4-1 to TRBJ2-3; 7 nucleotides align to TRBD1. Germline loops: CDR1 MGHRA, CDR2 YSYEKL. The CDR3 totals 16 residues. V shed 4 bases, J shed 1 base, and the junction held 8 bases outside the gene matches. The CDR3 loop reads CASSLIQGTGTDTQYF. CDR3 bases: TGCGCCAGCAGCCTCATACAGGGGACAGGCACAGATACGCAGTATTTT.

This clonotype was recorded many times. The chain has TRBV5-1 and TRBJ1-2, with D uncertain. Germline V CDR1 and CDR2: SGHRS, YFSETQ. The CDR3 has 14 residues. The V gene lost 3 bases and the J gene lost 4 bases, with 13 bases spanning the gap. The CDR3 here is CASSSGGNFYGYTF. For the CDR3, the DNA is TGCGCCAGCAGCTCGGGAGGGAATTTCTATGGCTACACCTTC.

On this clonotype: At one end the junction does not follow the germline gene, possibly because of a read error. The J gene is TRBJ2-3, the V gene TRBV29-1, with unresolved D. CDR1 is SQVTM, CDR2 ANQGSEA, per germline. CDR3 length equals 11 residues. The CDR3 here is CSVSSTDTPYF. CDR3 sequence (DNA): TGCAGCGTATCAAGCACGGATACGCCGTATTTT.

This clonotype was found a few times. The rearrangement uses TRBV28 and TRBJ2-1, with 8 bases identical to TRBD1. The junction had 19 bases not matched to a gene; V was cut back by 3 bases and J by 12 bases. Germline V gives CDR1 MDHEN, CDR2 SYDVKM. The CDR3 sequence is 17 residues long. The CDR3 region has the DNA TGTGCCAGCAGTTTGTTTGGGCCGGGACAGGAGGGCCAGAGGCAGTTCTTC. It yields the protein CASSLFGPGQEGQRQFF.

There are many counts of this clonotype. The rearrangement links TRBV7-2 to TRBJ1-6, with D tentatively TRBD1 (5 bases). The CDR3 loop spans 15 amino acids. The germline V gene has CDR1 SGHTA and CDR2 FQGNSA. The ends were cut back, 4 bases at V and 8 bases at J, with 15 bases in the middle. CDR3 DNA sequence: TGTGCCAGCAGCTCACCGGGACTGACCTATTCACCCCTCCACTTT. Its translation: CASSSPGLTYSPLHF.

In regard to this clonotype: Since a much larger clone is just one base distant, this may be a read error. The chain couples TRBV27 to TRBJ1-2, with D hard to call. The CDR3 is made up of 14 amino acids. V lost 8 bases to trimming and J lost 4 bases, with 17 bases between them. Germline CDR1 is MNHEY and CDR2 is SMNVEV (reference sequence). The CDR3: CASRAPGSRYGYTF. In DNA, the CDR3 is TGTGCCAGCCGTGCGCCTGGGTCCCGCTATGGCTACACCTTC.

This clonotype was picked up one time. One end of the junction varies from germline; a read error may be responsible. The V and J genes are TRBV4-1 and TRBJ2-5; D uncertain. The CDR3 has 15 amino acids. Germline CDR1 reads MGHRA; CDR2 reads YSYEKL. CDR3 bases: TGCGCCAACAGCCCCCAGGAGATATCCAAAGAGACCCAGTACTTC. As protein: CANSPQEISKETQYF.

This clonotype was counted ten times or more. The chain has TRBV12-3 or TRBV12-4 and TRBJ2-7; D tentatively reads TRBD1 or TRBD2 (6 bases each). The CDR3 totals 13 residues. The V end was cut by 3 bases, the J end by 6 bases, with 12 bases between. The CDR3 region is CASSFRGQGEQYF. The CDR3 region has the DNA TGTGCCAGCAGTTTTCGGGGGCAAGGCGAGCAGTACTTC.

The chain has TRBV6-2 or TRBV6-3 and TRBJ1-2, with TRBD1 matching over 9 bases. CDR3 size: 14 residues. CDR1 MNHEY and CDR2 SVGEGT come from the germline V gene. Losses at the gene ends were 2 bases for V and 8 bases for J; bases not matched to a gene: 6. The CDR3 bases are TGTGCCAGCAGTTACCCAGGGACAGGGCGCGGCTACACCTTC. Protein sequence: CASSYPGTGRGYTF.

As regards this clonotype: A much larger clone differs by one base, so this may be a read error. This chain connects TRBV7-9 to TRBJ2-1; TRBD1 matches 8 bases. V shed 5 bases and J 6 bases; nucleotides not matched to a gene: 9. The CDR3 runs 15 residues. Germline V gene data show CDR1 as SEHNR and CDR2 as FQNEAQ (reference sequence). CDR3 sequence reads: CASSTWDRFFNEQFF. As DNA, the CDR3 is TGTGCCAGCAGCACCTGGGACAGGTTCTTCAATGAGCAGTTCTTC.

This clonotype has ten or more counts. This chain joins TRBV6-5 and TRBJ2-4; 9 bases map to TRBD1. Unmatched junction bases numbered 10, after V lost 4 bases and J lost 3 bases. The CDR3 has 17 amino acids. Germline CDR1 and CDR2: MNHEY and SVGAGI. CDR3 nucleotide sequence: TGTGCCAGCAGTTCCAATACAGGGGGCGGTATCAAAAACATTCAGTACTTC. Protein product: CASSSNTGGGIKNIQYF.

CDR3 amino acids: CSVAGGEAEQYF. The CDR3 DNA reads TGCAGCGTTGCTGGGGGAGAGGCCGAGCAGTACTTC. The chain combines TRBV29-1 with TRBJ2-7; D is tentatively TRBD1 or TRBD2 (5 bases each). V was trimmed by 4 bases and J by 6 bases, leaving 13 bases between them. The CDR3 contains 12 residues. Germline V CDR1 and CDR2: SQVTM, ANQGSEA.